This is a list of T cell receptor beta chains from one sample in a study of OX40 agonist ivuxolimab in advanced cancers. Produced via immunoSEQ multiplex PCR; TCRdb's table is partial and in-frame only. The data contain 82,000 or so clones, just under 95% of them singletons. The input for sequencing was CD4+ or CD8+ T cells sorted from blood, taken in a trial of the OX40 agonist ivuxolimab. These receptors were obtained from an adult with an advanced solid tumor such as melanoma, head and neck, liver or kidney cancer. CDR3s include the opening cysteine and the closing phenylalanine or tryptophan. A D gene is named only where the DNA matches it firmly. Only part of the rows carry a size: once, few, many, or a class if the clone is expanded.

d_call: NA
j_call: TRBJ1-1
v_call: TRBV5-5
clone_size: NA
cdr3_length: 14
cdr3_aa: CASSLFSPNTEAFF
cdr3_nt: TGTGCCAGCAGCTTGTTCTCCCCGAACACTGAAGCTTTCTTT

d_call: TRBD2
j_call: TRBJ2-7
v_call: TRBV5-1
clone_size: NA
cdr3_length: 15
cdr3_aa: CASSSRGTSSSEQYF
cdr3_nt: TGCGCCAGCAGCTCCCGTGGGACTAGTTCGAGCGAGCAGTACTTC

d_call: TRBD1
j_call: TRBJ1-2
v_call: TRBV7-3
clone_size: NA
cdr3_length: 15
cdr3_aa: CASSLTGGNGYGYTF
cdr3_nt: TGTGCCAGCAGCCTTACAGGGGGCAACGGCTATGGCTACACCTTC

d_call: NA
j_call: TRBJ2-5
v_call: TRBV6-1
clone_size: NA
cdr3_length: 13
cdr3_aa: CASIPAQQETQYF
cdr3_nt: TGTGCCAGCATCCCAGCCCAGCAAGAGACCCAGTACTTC

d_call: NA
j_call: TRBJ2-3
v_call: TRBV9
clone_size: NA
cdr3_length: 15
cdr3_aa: CASSVGESRTDTQYF
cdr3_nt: TGTGCCAGCAGCGTTGGGGAATCTCGCACAGATACGCAGTATTTT

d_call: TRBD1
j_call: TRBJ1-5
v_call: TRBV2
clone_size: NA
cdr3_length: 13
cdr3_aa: CASSRQGYQPQHF
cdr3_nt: TGTGCCAGCAGTCGACAGGGCTATCAGCCCCAGCATTTT

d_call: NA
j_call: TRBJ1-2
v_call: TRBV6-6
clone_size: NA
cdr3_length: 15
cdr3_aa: CASSSAALFYYGYTF
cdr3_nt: TGTGCCAGCAGTTCGGCAGCACTTTTTTACTATGGCTACACCTTC

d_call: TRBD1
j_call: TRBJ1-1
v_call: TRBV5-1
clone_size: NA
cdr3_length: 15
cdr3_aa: CASSFGDRGNTEAFF
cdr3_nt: TGCGCCAGCAGTTTTGGGGACAGGGGAAACACTGAAGCTTTCTTT

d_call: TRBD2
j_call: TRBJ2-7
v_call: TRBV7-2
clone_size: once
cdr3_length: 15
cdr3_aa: CASSLASGGWDEQYF
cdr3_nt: TGTGCCAGCAGCTTAGCCAGCGGGGGGTGGGACGAGCAGTACTTC

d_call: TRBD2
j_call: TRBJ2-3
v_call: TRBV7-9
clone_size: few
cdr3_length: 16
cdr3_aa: CASSLGSGRVGDTQYF
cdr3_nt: TGTGCCAGCAGCTTAGGTAGCGGGAGGGTCGGAGATACGCAGTATTTT

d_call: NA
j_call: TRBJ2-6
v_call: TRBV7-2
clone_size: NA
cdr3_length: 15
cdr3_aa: CASSRDSAGANVLTF
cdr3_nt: TGTGCCAGCAGCCGGGACTCCGCTGGGGCCAACGTCCTGACTTTC

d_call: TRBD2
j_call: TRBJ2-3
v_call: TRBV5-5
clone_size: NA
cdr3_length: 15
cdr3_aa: CACSPLAGGTNTQYF
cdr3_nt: TGTGCCTGCAGCCCGCTAGCGGGGGGTACGAATACGCAGTATTTT

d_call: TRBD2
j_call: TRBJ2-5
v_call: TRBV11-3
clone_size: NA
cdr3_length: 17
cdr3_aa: CASSAGGTSGAQETQYF
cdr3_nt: TGTGCCAGCAGCGCGGGTGGGACTAGCGGAGCCCAAGAGACCCAGTACTTC

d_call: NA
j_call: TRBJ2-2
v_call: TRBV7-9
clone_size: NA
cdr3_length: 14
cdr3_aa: CASSLIANTGELFF
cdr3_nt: TGTGCCAGCAGCTTAATTGCGAACACCGGGGAGCTGTTTTTT

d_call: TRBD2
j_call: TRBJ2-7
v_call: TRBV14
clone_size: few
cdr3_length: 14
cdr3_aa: CASRDSGGSAEQYF
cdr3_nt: TGTGCCAGCAGGGACAGCGGGGGGTCTGCCGAGCAGTACTTC

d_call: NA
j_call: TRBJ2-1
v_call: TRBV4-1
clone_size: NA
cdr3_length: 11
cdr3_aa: CASSREREQFF
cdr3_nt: TGCGCCAGCAGCCGAGAGCGTGAGCAGTTCTTC

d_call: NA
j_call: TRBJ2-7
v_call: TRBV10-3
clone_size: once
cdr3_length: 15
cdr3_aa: CAISESQGKTYEQYF
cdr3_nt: TGTGCCATCAGTGAGTCACAGGGTAAGACCTACGAGCAGTACTTC

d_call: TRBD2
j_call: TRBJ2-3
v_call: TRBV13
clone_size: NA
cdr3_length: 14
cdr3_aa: CASSSRTSRDTQYF
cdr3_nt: TGTGCCAGCAGCTCTCGGACTAGCCGAGATACGCAGTATTTT

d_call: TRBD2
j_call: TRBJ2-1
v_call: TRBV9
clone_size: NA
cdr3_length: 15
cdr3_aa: CASSPSGSTYNEQFF
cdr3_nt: TGTGCCAGCAGCCCTAGCGGGAGCACCTACAATGAGCAGTTCTTC

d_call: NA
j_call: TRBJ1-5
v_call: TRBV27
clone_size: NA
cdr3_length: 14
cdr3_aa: CASSLNRGNQPQHF
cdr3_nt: TGTGCCAGCAGTTTAAACAGGGGCAATCAGCCCCAGCATTTT

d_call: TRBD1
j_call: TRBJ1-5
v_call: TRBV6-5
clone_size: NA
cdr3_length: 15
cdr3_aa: CASSYTGGKDQPQHF
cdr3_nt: TGTGCCAGCAGTTACACAGGGGGCAAGGATCAGCCCCAGCATTTT

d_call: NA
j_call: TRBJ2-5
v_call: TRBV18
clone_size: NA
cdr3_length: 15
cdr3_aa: CASSPTQDYSETQYF
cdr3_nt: TGTGCCAGCTCACCAACACAGGATTACTCCGAGACCCAGTACTTC

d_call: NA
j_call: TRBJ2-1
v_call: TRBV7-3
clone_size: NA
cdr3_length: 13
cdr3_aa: CASSLGSWDEQFF
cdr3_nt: TGTGCCAGCAGCCTTGGAAGTTGGGATGAGCAGTTCTTC

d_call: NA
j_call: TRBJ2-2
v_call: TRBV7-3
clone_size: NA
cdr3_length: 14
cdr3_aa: CASRLTGSTGELFF
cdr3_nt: TGTGCCAGCAGATTGACCGGGTCCACCGGGGAGCTGTTTTTT

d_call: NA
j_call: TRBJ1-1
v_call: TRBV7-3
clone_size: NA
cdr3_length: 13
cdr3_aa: CASSSTGNTEAFF
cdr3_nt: TGTGCCAGCAGCTCTACAGGGAACACTGAAGCTTTCTTT

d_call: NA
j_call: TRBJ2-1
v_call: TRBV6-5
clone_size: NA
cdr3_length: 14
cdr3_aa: CASMSAGSYNEQFF
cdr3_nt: TGTGCCAGCATGTCAGCGGGCTCCTACAATGAGCAGTTCTTC

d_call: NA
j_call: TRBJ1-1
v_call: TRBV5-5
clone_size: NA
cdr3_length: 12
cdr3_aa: CASSLYSAEAFF
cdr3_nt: TGTGCCAGCAGTCTATATAGCGCTGAAGCTTTCTTT

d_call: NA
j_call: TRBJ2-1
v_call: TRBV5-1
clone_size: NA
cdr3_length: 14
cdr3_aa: CASSLASTYNEQFF
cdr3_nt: TGCGCCAGCAGCTTGGCAAGTACCTACAATGAGCAGTTCTTC

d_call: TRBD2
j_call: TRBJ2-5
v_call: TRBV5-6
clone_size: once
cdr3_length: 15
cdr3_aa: CASSLLSGGVETQYF
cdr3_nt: TGTGCCAGCAGCTTGCTGTCGGGAGGCGTGGAGACCCAGTACTTC

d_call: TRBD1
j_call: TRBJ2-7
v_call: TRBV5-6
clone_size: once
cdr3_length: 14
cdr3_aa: CASRSGQGTYEQYF
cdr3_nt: TGTGCCAGCAGATCTGGACAGGGGACCTACGAGCAGTACTTC

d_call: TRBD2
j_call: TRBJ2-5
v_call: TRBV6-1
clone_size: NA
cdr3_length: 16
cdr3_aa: CASSENKGLAWETQYF
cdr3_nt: TGTGCCAGCAGTGAAAACAAGGGACTAGCATGGGAGACCCAGTACTTC

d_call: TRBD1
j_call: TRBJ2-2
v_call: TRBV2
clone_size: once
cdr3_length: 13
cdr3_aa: CATGQENTGELFF
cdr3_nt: TGTGCCACCGGACAGGAGAACACCGGGGAGCTGTTTTTT

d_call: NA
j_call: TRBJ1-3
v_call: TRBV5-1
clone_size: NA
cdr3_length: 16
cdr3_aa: CASSSSPTGSGNTIYF
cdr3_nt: TGCGCCAGCAGCTCTTCCCCAACGGGCTCTGGAAACACCATATATTTT

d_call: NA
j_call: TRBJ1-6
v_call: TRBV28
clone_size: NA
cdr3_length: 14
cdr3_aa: CASSSGQINSPLHF
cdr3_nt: TGTGCCAGCAGTTCGGGACAAATTAATTCACCCCTCCACTTT

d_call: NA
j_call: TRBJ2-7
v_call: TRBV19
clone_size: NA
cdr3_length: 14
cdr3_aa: CASSEDSSSYEQYF
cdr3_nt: TGTGCCAGTAGCGAGGACTCAAGCTCCTACGAGCAGTACTTC

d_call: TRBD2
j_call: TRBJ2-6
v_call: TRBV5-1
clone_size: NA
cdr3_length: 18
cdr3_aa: CASSLVRGGRPGANVLTF
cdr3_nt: TGCGCCAGCAGCTTGGTCCGGGGAGGGCGTCCTGGGGCCAACGTCCTGACTTTC

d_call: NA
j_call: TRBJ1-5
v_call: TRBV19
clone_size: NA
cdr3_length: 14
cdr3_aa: CASTGGFYNQPQHF
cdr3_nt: TGTGCCAGTACGGGCGGCTTCTACAATCAGCCCCAGCATTTT

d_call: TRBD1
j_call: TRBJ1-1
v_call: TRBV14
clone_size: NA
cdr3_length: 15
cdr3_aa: CASSQYRGDNTEAFF
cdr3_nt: TGTGCCAGCAGCCAGTACAGGGGAGATAACACTGAAGCTTTCTTT

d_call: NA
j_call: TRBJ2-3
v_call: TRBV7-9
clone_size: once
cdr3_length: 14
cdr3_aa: CASSSSPTTDTQYF
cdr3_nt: TGTGCCAGCAGCTCATCCCCTACCACAGATACGCAGTATTTT

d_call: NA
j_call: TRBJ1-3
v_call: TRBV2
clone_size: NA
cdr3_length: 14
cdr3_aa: CASMSGHSGNTIYF
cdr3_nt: TGTGCCAGCATGTCAGGCCACTCTGGAAACACCATATATTTT

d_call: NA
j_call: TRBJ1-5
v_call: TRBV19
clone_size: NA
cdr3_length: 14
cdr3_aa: CATSEAGSNQPQHF
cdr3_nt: TGTGCCACCTCAGAGGCAGGTAGCAATCAGCCCCAGCATTTT

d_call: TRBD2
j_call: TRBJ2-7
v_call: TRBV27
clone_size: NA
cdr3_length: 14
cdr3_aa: CASSSIAGADEQYF
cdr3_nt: TGTGCCAGCAGTTCCATAGCGGGAGCCGACGAGCAGTACTTC

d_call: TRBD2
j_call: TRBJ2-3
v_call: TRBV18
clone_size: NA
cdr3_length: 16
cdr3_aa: CASSPGTSVVGDTQYF
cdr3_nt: TGTGCCAGCTCACCTGGGACTAGCGTGGTAGGAGATACGCAGTATTTT

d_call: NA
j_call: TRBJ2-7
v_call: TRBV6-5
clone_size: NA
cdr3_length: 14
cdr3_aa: CASSLGGVTYEQYF
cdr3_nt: TGTGCCAGCAGCCTAGGCGGGGTCACCTACGAGCAGTACTTC

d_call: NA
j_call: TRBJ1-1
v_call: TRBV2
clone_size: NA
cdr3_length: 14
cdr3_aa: CASNNGASRTEAFF
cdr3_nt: TGTGCCAGCAATAATGGGGCTTCGAGGACTGAAGCTTTCTTT

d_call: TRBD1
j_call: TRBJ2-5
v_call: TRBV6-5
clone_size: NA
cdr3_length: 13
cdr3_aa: CASRPTGLETQYF
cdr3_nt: TGTGCCAGCAGGCCGACAGGGTTAGAGACCCAGTACTTC

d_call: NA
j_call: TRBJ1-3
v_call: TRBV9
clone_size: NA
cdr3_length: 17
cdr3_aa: CATDPTGPDLSGNTIYF
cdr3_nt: TGTGCCACTGACCCGACAGGCCCCGATCTCTCTGGAAACACCATATATTTT

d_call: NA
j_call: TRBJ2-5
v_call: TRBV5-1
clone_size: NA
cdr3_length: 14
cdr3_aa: CASQTGGAKETQYF
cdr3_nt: TGCGCCAGCCAAACGGGCGGTGCGAAAGAGACCCAGTACTTC

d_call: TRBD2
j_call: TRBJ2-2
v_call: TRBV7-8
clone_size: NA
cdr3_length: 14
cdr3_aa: CASSTGTSTGELFF
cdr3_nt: TGTGCCAGCAGCACCGGGACTAGCACCGGGGAGCTGTTTTTT

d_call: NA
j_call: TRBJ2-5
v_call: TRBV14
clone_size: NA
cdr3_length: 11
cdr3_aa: CASSVKETQYF
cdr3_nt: TGTGCCAGCAGCGTTAAAGAGACCCAGTACTTC

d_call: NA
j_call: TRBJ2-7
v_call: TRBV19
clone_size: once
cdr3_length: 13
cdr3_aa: CASSRQGNYEQYF
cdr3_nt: TGTGCCAGTAGTAGGCAGGGGAACTACGAGCAGTACTTC

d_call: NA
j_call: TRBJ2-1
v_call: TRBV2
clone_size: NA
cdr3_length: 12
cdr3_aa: CASSGDYNEQFF
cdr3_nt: TGTGCCAGCAGTGGTGATTACAATGAGCAGTTCTTC

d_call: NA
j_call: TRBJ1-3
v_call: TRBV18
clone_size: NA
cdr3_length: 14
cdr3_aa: CASSPQGTGNTIYF
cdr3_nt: TGTGCCAGCTCACCGCAGGGGACTGGAAACACCATATATTTT

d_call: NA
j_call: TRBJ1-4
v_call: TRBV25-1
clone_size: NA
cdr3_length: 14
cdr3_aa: CASSPVDSGEKLFF
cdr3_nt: TGTGCCAGCAGTCCAGTAGACAGTGGAGAAAAACTGTTTTTT

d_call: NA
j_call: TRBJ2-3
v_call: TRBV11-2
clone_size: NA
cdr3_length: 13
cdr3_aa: CASSLGGADTQYF
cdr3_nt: TGTGCCAGCAGCTTAGGGGGTGCAGATACGCAGTATTTT

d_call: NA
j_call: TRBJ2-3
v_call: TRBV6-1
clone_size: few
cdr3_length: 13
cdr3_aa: CATAGSSTDTQYF
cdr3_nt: TGTGCCACCGCCGGGTCTAGCACAGATACGCAGTATTTT

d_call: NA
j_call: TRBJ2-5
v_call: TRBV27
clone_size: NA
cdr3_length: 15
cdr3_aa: CASSLDSGSRETQYF
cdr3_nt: TGTGCCAGCAGTTTAGATTCCGGGAGCAGAGAGACCCAGTACTTC

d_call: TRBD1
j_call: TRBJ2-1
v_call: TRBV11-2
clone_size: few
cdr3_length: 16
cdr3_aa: CASSLDQGVSYNEQFF
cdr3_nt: TGTGCCAGCAGCTTAGATCAGGGGGTCTCCTACAATGAGCAGTTCTTC

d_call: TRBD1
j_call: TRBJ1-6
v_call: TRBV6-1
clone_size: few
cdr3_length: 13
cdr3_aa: CASSPTGDSPLHF
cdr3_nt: TGTGCCAGCTCTCCTACAGGGGACTCACCCCTCCACTTT